This TCR beta chain was identified in a study of post-analysis software for immune sequencing data. Overall study: In terms of disease course, relapsing-remitting, secondary progressive and progressive-relapsing multiple sclerosis were included. Study observations and caveats: About 5 TRBV segments were significantly more frequent in patients than in controls. TRBV5-6, TRBV5-1 and TRBV20-1 were among these segments. Multiple sclerosis patients had significantly lower normalized Chao1 diversity than controls. The F measure placed samples prepared in the same batch into strongly shared clusters.

As concerns this clonotype: Its specificity is unknown.

The CDR3 spans 16 residues. In germline, CDR1 is PRHDT, CDR2 FYEKMQ (reference sequence). V lost 1 base and J 0 bases, leaving 12 bases between the germline ends. Each TCR beta cDNA library carried unique molecular identifiers. TCRdb re-called the PCR reads with MiXCR, one entry per CDR3 protein. Here the sample spans about 540,000 distinct CDR3 sequences, around 36% being singletons. The chain recombines TRBV13 with TRBJ2-5; D might be TRBD1 (6 bases). The receptor's source is a girl aged 2-17 years with multiple sclerosis. Material: blood. The CDR3 protein is CASSLVGGWNQETQYF. DNA of the CDR3: TGTGCCAGCAGCTTAGTTGGGGGCTGGAACCAAGAGACCCAGTACTTC.